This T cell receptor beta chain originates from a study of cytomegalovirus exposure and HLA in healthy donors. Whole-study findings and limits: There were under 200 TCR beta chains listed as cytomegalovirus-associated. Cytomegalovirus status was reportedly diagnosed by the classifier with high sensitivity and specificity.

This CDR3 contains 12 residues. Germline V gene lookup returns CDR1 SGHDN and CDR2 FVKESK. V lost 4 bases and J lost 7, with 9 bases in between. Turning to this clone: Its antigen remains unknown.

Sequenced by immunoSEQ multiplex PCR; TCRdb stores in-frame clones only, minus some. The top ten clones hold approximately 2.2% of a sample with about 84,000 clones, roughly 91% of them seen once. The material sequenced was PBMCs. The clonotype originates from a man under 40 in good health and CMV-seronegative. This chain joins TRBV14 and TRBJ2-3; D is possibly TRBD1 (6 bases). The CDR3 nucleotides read TGTGCCAGCAGCCCCCAGGGGTATACGCAGTATTTT. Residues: CASSPQGYTQYF.